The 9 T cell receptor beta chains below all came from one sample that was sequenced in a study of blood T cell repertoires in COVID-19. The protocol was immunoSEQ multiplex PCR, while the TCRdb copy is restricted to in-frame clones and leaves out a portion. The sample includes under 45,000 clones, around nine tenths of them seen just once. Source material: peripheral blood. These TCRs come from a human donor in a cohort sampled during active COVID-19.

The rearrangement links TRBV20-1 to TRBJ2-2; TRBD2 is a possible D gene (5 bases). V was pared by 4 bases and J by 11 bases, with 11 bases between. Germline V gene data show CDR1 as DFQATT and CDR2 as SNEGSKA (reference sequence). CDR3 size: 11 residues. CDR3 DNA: TGCAGTGCTACCACCGGGGTAGAGCTGTTTTTT. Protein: CSATTGVELFF.

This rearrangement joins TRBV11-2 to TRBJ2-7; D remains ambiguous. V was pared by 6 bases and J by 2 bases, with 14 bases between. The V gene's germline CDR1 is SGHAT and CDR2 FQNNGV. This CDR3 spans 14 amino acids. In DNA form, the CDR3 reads TGTGCCAGCAGTCTCGACCCTGGAGCCTACGAGCAGTACTTC. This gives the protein CASSLDPGAYEQYF.

This chain's CDR3 is CASSPEGPNYGYTF. In nucleotides, the CDR3 is TGTGCCAGCAGCCCCGAGGGCCCTAACTATGGCTACACCTTC. The chain recombines TRBV27 with TRBJ1-2; D is undetermined. The CDR3 length is 14 residues. Trimming removed 6 bases at V and 0 bases at J, with 11 bases between. Germline lookup yields CDR1 MNHEY and CDR2 SMNVEV (reference sequence).

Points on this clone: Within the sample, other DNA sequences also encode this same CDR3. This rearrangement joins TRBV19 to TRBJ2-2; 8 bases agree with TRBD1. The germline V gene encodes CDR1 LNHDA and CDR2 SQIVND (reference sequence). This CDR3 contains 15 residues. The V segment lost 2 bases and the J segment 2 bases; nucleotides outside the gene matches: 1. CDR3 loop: CASSIQGANTGELFF. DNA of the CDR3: TGTGCCAGTAGTATACAGGGGGCTAACACCGGGGAGCTGTTTTTT.

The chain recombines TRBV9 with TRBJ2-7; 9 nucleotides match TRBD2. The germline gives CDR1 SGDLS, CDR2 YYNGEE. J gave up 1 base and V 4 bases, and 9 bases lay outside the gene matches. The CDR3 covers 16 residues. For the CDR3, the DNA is TGTGCCAGCAGCCCCTCGGCTAGCGGGACTTCCTACGAGCAGTACTTC. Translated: CASSPSASGTSYEQYF.

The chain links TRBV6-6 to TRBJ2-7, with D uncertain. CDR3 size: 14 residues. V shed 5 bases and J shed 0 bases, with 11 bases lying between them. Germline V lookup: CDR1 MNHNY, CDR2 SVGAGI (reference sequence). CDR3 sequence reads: CASSLSSRSYEQYF. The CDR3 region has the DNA TGTGCCAGCAGTCTGAGCTCTCGCTCCTACGAGCAGTACTTC.

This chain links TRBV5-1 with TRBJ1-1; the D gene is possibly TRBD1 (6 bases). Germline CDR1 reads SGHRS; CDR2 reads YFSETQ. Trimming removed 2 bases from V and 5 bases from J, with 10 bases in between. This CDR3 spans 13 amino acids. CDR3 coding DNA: TGCGCCAGCAGCTTACAGGGAAATACTGAAGCTTTCTTT. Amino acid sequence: CASSLQGNTEAFF.

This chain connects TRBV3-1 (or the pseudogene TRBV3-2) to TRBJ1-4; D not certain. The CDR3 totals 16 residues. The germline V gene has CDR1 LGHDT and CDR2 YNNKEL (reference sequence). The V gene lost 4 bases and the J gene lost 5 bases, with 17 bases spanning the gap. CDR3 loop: CASSRRPGVVNEKLFF. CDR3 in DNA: TGTGCCAGCAGCCGACGACCCGGGGTAGTAAATGAAAAACTGTTTTTT.

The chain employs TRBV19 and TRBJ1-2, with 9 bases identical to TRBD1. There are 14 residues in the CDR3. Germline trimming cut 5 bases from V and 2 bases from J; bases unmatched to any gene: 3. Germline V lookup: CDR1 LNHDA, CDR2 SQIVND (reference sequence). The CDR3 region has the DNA TGTGCCAGTAGTCCTGACAGGGGGAACTATGGCTACACCTTC. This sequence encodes CASSPDRGNYGYTF.